These 19 T cell receptor beta chains came from one sample sequenced in a study of regulatory T cells in long-lasting Graves disease. Time point indicated: persistent/refractory GD, antithyroid drugs over 5 years with positive TRAb. PBMC-derived RNA was used for the TCR library. CDR3 regions were amplified by Arm-PCR using iRepertoire HTBI primers to build TCR beta libraries. Using its own MiXCR run on the multiplex PCR reads, TCRdb lists one record per CDR3 protein. The sample has roughly 500,000 distinct CDR3 sequences, 20% to 25% seen once. The input for sequencing was peripheral blood mononuclear cells (PBMCs), taken when the disease was refractory, from a patient treated with antithyroid drugs. The receptors derive from a female donor with Graves disease.

This clonotype is a singleton in its sample. The chain uses TRBV5-1 and TRBJ1-1, with a tentative D call TRBD1 (5 bases). Per germline, CDR1 SGHRS and CDR2 YFSETQ. The CDR3 covers 14 residues. Trimming stripped 3 bases from V and 4 bases from J, with 13 bases between. The CDR3 reads CASSSRLRATEAFF. Here the CDR3 DNA reads TGCGCCAGCAGCTCCCGCCTCAGGGCCACTGAAGCTTTCTTT.

This clonotype was seen more than once but under ten times. V is TRBV5-1 and J is TRBJ2-1; TRBD1 or TRBD2 may be the D gene (7 bases each). Germline V CDR1 and CDR2: SGHRS, YFSETQ. This CDR3 region has 21 residues. V lost 4 bases to trimming and J lost 2 bases, with 31 bases between them. CDR3 protein: CASSPQPQTGTRDYTYNEQFF. The CDR3 region has the DNA TGCGCCAGCAGCCCCCAACCTCAGACAGGGACGAGGGACTACACCTACAATGAGCAGTTCTTC.

The rearrangement uses TRBV27 and TRBJ2-4; D is possibly TRBD2 (6 bases). The CDR3 totals 16 residues. With 6 bases removed from V and 1 base from J, the gap between germline ends came to 16 bases. In germline, CDR1 is MNHEY, CDR2 SMNVEV (reference sequence). CDR3 sequence reads: CASRPLGGLAKNIQYF. The CDR3 region has the DNA TGTGCCAGCAGGCCCTTGGGGGGTCTGGCCAAAAACATTCAGTACTTC.

This clonotype has at least ten counts. The genes are TRBV12-3 or TRBV12-4 and TRBJ1-1, with D perhaps TRBD1 (5 bases). This CDR3 region has 15 residues. Trimming removed 1 base from V and 0 bases from J, with 9 bases in between. CDR3 sequence (DNA): TGTGCCAGCAGTTTAGTAGGACATTTGAACACTGAAGCTTTCTTT. Amino acid sequence: CASSLVGHLNTEAFF.

This clonotype was seen only a few times. The J gene is TRBJ2-7, the V gene TRBV7-9; D is tentatively TRBD1 or TRBD2 (5 bases each). The CDR3 loop spans 15 amino acids. Trimming shortened V by 4 bases and J by 2 bases, and 15 bases separated the two germline ends. The germline V gene encodes CDR1 SEHNR and CDR2 FQNEAQ (reference sequence). In nucleotides, the CDR3 is TGTGCCAGCAGCTCGAACAACCGGGACCCCTACGAGCAGTACTTC. Protein sequence: CASSSNNRDPYEQYF.

The chain carries TRBV5-1 and TRBJ1-1, with D unresolved. Germline values: CDR1 SGHRS, CDR2 YFSETQ. Trimming took off 3 bases at V and 4 bases at J, with 16 bases between the two ends. The length of the CDR3 is 15 residues. CDR3 region: CASSSESGFGTEAFF. DNA for the CDR3: TGCGCCAGCAGCTCCGAGTCGGGGTTCGGCACTGAAGCTTTCTTT.

The chain is built from TRBV20-1 and TRBJ2-2, with 10 bases lining up with TRBD2. J lost 7 bases, V lost 0 bases, and 5 bases had no gene match. The CDR3 sequence is 15 residues long. Germline V CDR1 and CDR2: DFQATT, SNEGSKA (reference sequence). DNA for the CDR3: TGCAGTGCTAGAGATGAAGCGGGAGGGTTCGGGGAGCTGTTTTTT. Protein: CSARDEAGGFGELFF.

This clonotype has ten or more counts. The J gene is TRBJ1-1, the V gene TRBV24-1; maybe TRBD1 (6 bases). Looked up from germline, CDR1 is KGHDR and CDR2 is SFDVKD. Trimming removed 9 bases at V and 2 bases at J, with 12 bases between. The CDR3 is 13 amino acids. The CDR3 region has the DNA TGTGCCACCTGGACAGAAAATAACACTGAAGCTTTCTTT. It specifies CATWTENNTEAFF.

This clonotype was detected a few times. The J gene is TRBJ2-7, the V gene TRBV7-3; 9 bases map to TRBD2. Trimming cost V 3 bases and J 5 bases; bases outside gene matches: 5. CDR1 SGHTA and CDR2 FQGTGA come from the germline V gene. This CDR3 region has 14 residues. The CDR3 DNA is TGTGCCAGCAGCTTTGCGGGAGGGTTCCACGAGCAGTACTTC. Its protein is CASSFAGGFHEQYF.

This clonotype occurred many times. The rearrangement joins TRBV12-3 or TRBV12-4 to TRBJ2-7; TRBD2 might be the D (5 bases). This CDR3 spans 14 amino acids. V lost 1 base and J 7 bases, leaving 14 bases between the germline ends. CDR3 bases: TGTGCCAGCAGTTTAGTAGCAGACTACGAGGAGCAGTACTTC. It yields the protein CASSLVADYEEQYF.

This clonotype was counted a single time. The chain is built from TRBV6-1 and TRBJ2-7; 7 bases agree with TRBD1. Germline lookup yields CDR1 MNHNS and CDR2 SASEGT. The ends lost 6 bases at V and 2 bases at J; junction bases unmatched: 4. CDR3 length: 13 residues. The CDR3 bases are TGTGCCAGCAGACTCGGGACAGCCTACGAGCAGTACTTC. This translates into CASRLGTAYEQYF.

V is TRBV6-1 and J is TRBJ2-2, with D unresolved. The CDR3 is 13 residues long. Trimming pared 6 bases from V and 3 bases from J, leaving 8 bases between. Germline loops: CDR1 MNHNS, CDR2 SASEGT. This CDR3 is CASRDPYTGELFF. The CDR3, as DNA: TGTGCCAGCAGGGACCCTTACACCGGGGAGCTGTTTTTT.

This clonotype was seen repeatedly, ten times or more. J is TRBJ2-7 and V is TRBV28; D unresolved. Germline V gives CDR1 MDHEN, CDR2 SYDVKM. V lost 7 bases and J 0 bases, leaving 13 bases between the germline ends. The length of the CDR3 is 14 residues. Here the CDR3 reads CASIRATGSYEQYF. In DNA, the CDR3 is TGTGCCAGCATCCGAGCGACGGGCTCCTACGAGCAGTACTTC.

The chain has TRBV5-1 and TRBJ1-1; possible D gene TRBD1, 5 bases. Germline-derived CDR1 and CDR2 are SGHRS and YFSETQ. V lost 2 bases, J lost 3 bases, and 11 bases lay in between. CDR3 length: 14 amino acids. DNA for the CDR3: TGCGCCAGCAGCTTCCAGGGTGGGGACACTGAAGCTTTCTTT. This translates into CASSFQGGDTEAFF.

The CDR3 region has the DNA TGTGCCATCCGGGACGCCAAAAAACTCGACTACGAGCAGTACTTC. It specifies CAIRDAKKLDYEQYF. This rearrangement joins TRBV10-3 to TRBJ2-7, with D possibly called TRBD1 or TRBD2 (5 bases each). The ends were cut back, 8 bases at V and 3 bases at J, with 20 bases in the middle. Germline V gene data show CDR1 as ENHRY and CDR2 as SYGVKD. CDR3 length: 15 residues.

This clonotype was recorded at least ten times. The chain joins TRBV28 to TRBJ1-5; tentative D call: TRBD1 (5 bases). The CDR3 sequence is 17 residues long. Trimming shortened V by 7 bases and J by 0 bases, and 19 bases separated the two germline ends. Germline loops: CDR1 MDHEN, CDR2 SYDVKM. Here the CDR3 reads CASNRPYRMDSNQPQHF. The CDR3 DNA reads TGTGCCAGCAACAGACCGTACAGGATGGATAGCAATCAGCCCCAGCATTTT.

In this sample, this clonotype turned up many times. CDR3 in DNA: TGCAGTGCTAGAGGGTCGTGGGAAACTGAAGCTTTCTTT. Its translation is CSARGSWETEAFF. This chain links TRBV20-1 with TRBJ1-1; D ambiguous. Per germline, CDR1 DFQATT and CDR2 SNEGSKA (reference sequence). The CDR3 extends over 13 amino acids. V was cut by 1 base and J by 5 bases, with 11 bases left in between.

This clonotype was detected many times. This chain connects TRBV2 to TRBJ1-2; no clear D gene. CDR3 size: 14 residues. Deletions cut 2 bases from V and 3 bases from J, with 10 bases between. CDR1 is SNHLY and CDR2 is FYNNEI in the germline V gene. The CDR3 DNA reads as TGTGCCAGCAGTGAATACGGCGGAGACTATGGCTACACCTTC. Its protein is CASSEYGGDYGYTF. Full variable domain (outside the CDR3, taken from reference TRBV2 and TRBJ1-2): EPEVTQTPSHQVTQMGQEVILRCVPISNHLYFYWYRQILGQKVEFLVSFYNNEISEKSEIFDDQFSVERPDGSNFTLKIRSTKLEDSAMYFCASSEYGGDYGYTFGSGTRLTVV.

At least ten counts were recorded for this clonotype. The chain's CDR3 is CASREPLNTEAFF. The CDR3 nucleotides read TGTGCCAGCAGAGAACCTCTGAACACTGAAGCTTTCTTT. This chain links TRBV2 with TRBJ1-1; no clear D gene. V was pared by 6 bases and J by 0 bases, with 8 bases between. Germline CDR1 reads SNHLY; CDR2 reads FYNNEI. The CDR3 runs to 13 residues.